This T cell receptor beta chain was captured by sequencing in a study of OX40 agonist ivuxolimab in advanced cancers. Study-wide background: The study gave patients intravenous ivuxolimab at 0.01 to 10 mg/kg every 2 weeks. In three patients, partial responses were observed, one with hepatocellular carcinoma and two with cutaneous melanoma. Patients were under 90% male with ages roughly 20 to 90, mean roughly 64.

Per the germline V gene, CDR1 is SGHRS and CDR2 is YFSETQ. The CDR3 covers 18 residues. Trimming at V came to 0 bases and at J to 6 bases, leaving 8 bases not matched to a gene. Sequencing used immunoSEQ multiplex PCR; TCRdb keeps in-frame clones, though not all of them. The sample has tens of thousands of clones; approximately 80% are singletons. The sample here was CD4+ or CD8+ T cells sorted from blood, taken in a trial of the OX40 agonist ivuxolimab. The V gene is TRBV5-1, the J gene TRBJ2-1; 14 bases agree with TRBD2. The sequence was obtained from an adult with an advanced solid tumor such as melanoma, head and neck, liver or kidney cancer. The CDR3 protein is CASSLGLAGGPQRNEQFF. The CDR3 DNA is TGCGCCAGCAGCTTGGGACTAGCGGGAGGGCCCCAGCGCAATGAGCAGTTCTTC.